This entry is about one TCR beta chain. This specimen comes from a study of blood T cell repertoires in COVID-19. As processed by the authors: From reference gene primer amplification, estimates of nucleated cell counts were derived. The method was immunoSEQ multiplex PCR; TCRdb's version includes in-frame clones alone and lacks a portion of them. V, J and clone size reflect that table, while D and trimming were determined from the DNA. Among roughly 250,000 clones, around four fifths were seen once, and the ten largest hold around 6.8%. Trimming stripped 1 base from V and 3 bases from J, with 6 bases between. The CDR3 loop spans 13 amino acids. The V gene's germline CDR1 is MGHRA and CDR2 YSYEKL.

This chain connects TRBV4-1 to TRBJ1-2; D ambiguous. The clonotype was recovered from an older woman with active or convalescent COVID-19. Sequencing was done on a sample of peripheral blood. CDR3 nucleotide sequence: TGCGCCAGCAGCCAAGCAACGGACTATGGCTACACCTTC. Residues: CASSQATDYGYTF.